The subject of this entry is one TCR beta chain. The target antigen is unknown. Other nucleotide sequences in the sample specify the same CDR3. The data were taken from a study of shared clonotypes between healthy human individuals. Whole-study context: Used for every donor were three CD4 naive, three CD4 memory, two CD8 naive and one CD8 memory plate.

Study-wide findings and caveats: Having only a few donors restricted how much genetic and exposure-history diversity was captured.

Method: immunoSEQ multiplex PCR; TCRdb's copy keeps in-frame clones and lacks some. The sample consists of around 640,000 clones, approximately 96% of them appearing once. CD45RO negativity and positive selection for CCR7 defined naive CD8 cells, a population that excluded terminally differentiated effector memory CD45RA+ cells. Germline V lookup: CDR1 SGHNT, CDR2 YYREEE (reference sequence). After removal of 2 bases from V and 5 bases from J, the junction contained 5 bases not matched to a gene. The CDR3 has 14 residues. The sequencing input was naive CD8+ T cells sorted from blood. The source is a woman aged 25-40 years in good health. The chain has TRBV5-4 and TRBJ2-7; 9 bases fit TRBD1. CDR3 loop: CASSLGDRVDEQYF. CDR3 in DNA: TGTGCCAGCAGCTTAGGGGACAGGGTCGACGAGCAGTACTTC. Drawing the rest from reference TRBV5-4 and TRBJ2-7, the complete variable domain is ETGVTQSPTHLIKTRGQQVTLRCSSQSGHNTVSWYQQALGQGPQFIFQYYREEENGRGNFPPRFSGLQFPNYSSELNVNALELDDSALYLCASSLGDRVDEQYFGPGTRLTVT.